The 19 T cell receptor beta chains in this list originate from one sample, sequenced in a study of cytomegalovirus exposure and HLA in healthy donors. 13 Jbeta primers and 60 Vbeta primers were used for the PCR. Method: immunoSEQ multiplex PCR; TCRdb's copy keeps in-frame clones and lacks some. The sample contains 90,000 to 150,000 clones, 65% to 80% of which appear only once. Material: PBMCs. The origin of the receptors is a woman between 40 and 55 years old in good health and CMV-seropositive.

J is TRBJ1-5 and V is TRBV28; possible D gene TRBD1, 5 bases. Germline V gives CDR1 MDHEN, CDR2 SYDVKM. This CDR3 has 17 amino acids. V lost 6 bases and J 0 bases, leaving 18 bases between the germline ends. For the CDR3, the DNA is TGTGCCAGCAGCGCGGGGGATTTAGGATATAGCAATCAGCCCCAGCATTTT. Its protein product is CASSAGDLGYSNQPQHF.

The chain uses TRBV5-1 and TRBJ2-4; the match to TRBD2 covers 14 bases. CDR3 length equals 18 residues. Germline V gives CDR1 SGHRS, CDR2 YFSETQ. J was trimmed by 6 bases and V by 0 bases; bases with no gene match: 8. The CDR3 nucleotides are TGCGCCAGCAGCTTGGAGACTAGCGGGGGGGGCTTCTCAAACATTCAGTACTTC. Its translation: CASSLETSGGGFSNIQYF.

The V and J genes are TRBV5-1 and TRBJ2-7; TRBD1 aligns across 7 bases. Germline CDR1 and CDR2: SGHRS and YFSETQ. Trimming at V came to 4 bases and at J to 4 bases, leaving 2 bases not matched to a gene. The CDR3 length is 12 residues. CDR3 coding DNA: TGCGCCAGCAGCGAACAGGGGTACGAGCAGTACTTC. Its protein product is CASSEQGYEQYF.

This clone was seen a few times. The chain couples TRBV14 to TRBJ1-2; D may be TRBD1 (5 bases). V was trimmed by 1 base and J by 8 bases, leaving 20 bases between them. Germline-derived CDR1 and CDR2 are SGHDN and FVKESK. CDR3 length: 16 amino acids. CDR3 sequence (DNA): TGTGCCAGCAGCCAAGTCTCCGGGGGTGGGGTGGAAGGCTACACCTTC. Its protein product is CASSQVSGGGVEGYTF. Supplemented by reference TRBV14 and TRBJ1-2, the full variable domain reads EAGVTQFPSHSVIEKGQTVTLRCDPISGHDNLYWYRRVMGKEIKFLLHFVKESKQDESGMPNNRFLAERTGGTYSTLKVQPAELEDSGVYFCASSQVSGGGVEGYTFGSGTRLTVV.

This chain uses TRBV7-3 with TRBJ2-3, with 7 bases identical to TRBD1. Trimming took 8 bases from V and 4 from J; bases not matched to a gene: 9. The CDR3 runs 14 residues. Germline V gene lookup returns CDR1 SGHTA and CDR2 FQGTGA. The CDR3 is CASRPGDSSDTQYF. CDR3 DNA sequence: TGTGCCAGCCGACCCGGGGACAGTTCAGATACGCAGTATTTT. The whole variable domain, remainder taken from reference TRBV7-3 and TRBJ2-3, is GAGVSQTPSNKVTEKGKYVELRCDPISGHTALYWYRQSLGQGPEFLIYFQGTGAADDSGLPNDRFFAVRPEGSVSTLKIQRTERGDSAVYLCASRPGDSSDTQYFGPGTRLTVL.

The chain links TRBV19 to TRBJ2-3; 10 positions agree with TRBD1. Germline V gives CDR1 LNHDA, CDR2 SQIVND (reference sequence). Unmatched junction bases numbered 12, after V lost 8 bases and J lost 7 bases. This CDR3 is built from 15 residues. The CDR3 bases are TGTGCCAGTTCCCCGACAGGGGGCGTCAGAAATACGCAGTATTTT. Translating it yields CASSPTGGVRNTQYF.

This sequence joins TRBV7-2 and TRBJ1-2, with 12 bases identical to TRBD1. The CDR3 spans 16 residues. Germline loops: CDR1 SGHTA, CDR2 FQGNSA. Trimming took 1 base from V and 4 from J; bases not matched to a gene: 4. The CDR3, as DNA: TGTGCCAGCAGCTTAGGAGGGACAGGGGGCCTCTATGGCTACACCTTC. This sequence encodes CASSLGGTGGLYGYTF.

This chain connects TRBV28 to TRBJ2-7; maybe TRBD2 (6 bases). Per the germline V gene, CDR1 is MDHEN and CDR2 is SYDVKM. The CDR3 contains 14 residues. The V gene lost 5 bases and the J gene lost 2 bases, with 13 bases spanning the gap. DNA of the CDR3: TGTGCCAGCAGTGCGGGGCCCGTCACCTACGAGCAGTACTTC. This gives the protein CASSAGPVTYEQYF.

The chain recombines TRBV4-1 with TRBJ2-5; no clear D gene. Germline CDR1 is MGHRA and CDR2 is YSYEKL. There are 14 residues in the CDR3. Trimming shortened V by 6 bases and J by 4 bases, and 15 bases separated the two germline ends. CDR3 protein: CASRPIRPGETQYF. As DNA, the CDR3 is TGCGCCAGCAGACCGATCCGGCCGGGAGAGACCCAGTACTTC.

The V and J genes are TRBV6-5 and TRBJ1-2; the D gene is possibly TRBD1 (6 bases). The ends were cut back, 0 bases at V and 4 bases at J, with 12 bases in the middle. Per germline, CDR1 MNHEY and CDR2 SVGAGI. This CDR3 spans 15 amino acids. CDR3 amino acids: CASSYSLQGRYGYTF. Written as DNA, the CDR3 is TGTGCCAGCAGTTACTCCTTACAGGGACGCTATGGCTACACCTTC.

The CDR3 here is CASSIDPQTARRYGYTF. The CDR3 nucleotides read TGTGCCAGTAGTATAGACCCCCAGACAGCGAGGCGCTATGGCTACACCTTC. This sequence joins TRBV19 and TRBJ1-2, with D possibly being TRBD1 (5 bases). With 0 bases removed from V and 4 bases from J, the gap between germline ends came to 18 bases. Germline CDR1 LNHDA, CDR2 SQIVND (reference sequence). CDR3 length: 17 amino acids.

This clone was counted only a few times. This chain joins TRBV7-3 and TRBJ2-3; D gene uncertain. CDR1 SGHTA and CDR2 FQGTGA come from the germline V gene. The CDR3 extends over 14 amino acids. Between the trimmed V and J ends, which lost 4 bases and 5 bases, there was a span of 13 bases. The CDR3 DNA reads TGTGCCAGCAGCTACCATAACTACGGAGATACGCAGTATTTT. Encoded protein: CASSYHNYGDTQYF. Using reference TRBV7-3 and TRBJ2-3 for the parts outside the CDR3, the full variable domain is GAGVSQTPSNKVTEKGKYVELRCDPISGHTALYWYRQSLGQGPEFLIYFQGTGAADDSGLPNDRFFAVRPEGSVSTLKIQRTERGDSAVYLCASSYHNYGDTQYFGPGTRLTVL.

The V call is TRBV5-4, the J call TRBJ1-2; D remains ambiguous. This CDR3 is built from 14 residues. Germline lookup yields CDR1 SGHNT and CDR2 YYREEE (reference sequence). The germline V and J ends were trimmed by 0 bases and 6 bases, with 12 bases remaining between them. CDR3 region: CASSLGAYPDGYTF. The CDR3, as DNA: TGTGCCAGCAGCTTGGGAGCTTATCCGGATGGCTACACCTTC.

In this sample, this clone turned up a few times. CDR3 loop: CASSPIQGKASPLHF. Here the CDR3 DNA reads TGTGCCAGCTCACCCATACAGGGAAAGGCTTCACCCCTCCACTTT. The rearrangement joins TRBV18 to TRBJ1-6; possibly TRBD1 for D (6 bases). CDR1 and CDR2 from the germline V gene are KGHSH and LQKENI. V was clipped by 3 bases and J by 9 bases, with 15 bases between them. The CDR3 consists of 15 residues.

The J gene is TRBJ2-7, the V gene TRBV29-1, with 10 bases identical to TRBD1. The junction had 13 bases not matched to a gene; V was cut back by 4 bases and J by 1 base. This CDR3 has 17 amino acids. In germline, CDR1 is SQVTM, CDR2 ANQGSEA. The CDR3 loop reads CSVGIPRTGGLSYEQYF. CDR3 coding DNA: TGCAGCGTTGGGATCCCTCGGACAGGGGGTTTATCCTACGAGCAGTACTTC.

This clone came up a few times. This sequence joins TRBV2 and TRBJ1-1; D is ambiguous. CDR1 is SNHLY, CDR2 FYNNEI, per germline. The CDR3 is made up of 13 amino acids. Trimming removed 0 bases from V and 1 base from J, with 3 bases in between. CDR3 region: CASSEAGNTEAFF. The CDR3 DNA is TGTGCCAGCAGTGAAGCCGGGAACACTGAAGCTTTCTTT.

This clone appeared a few times. One end of the junction fails to match germline, which may point to a read error. The chain couples TRBV7-9 to TRBJ2-7; D is possibly TRBD2 (6 bases). The CDR3 totals 13 residues. Germline V gene lookup returns CDR1 SEHNR and CDR2 FQNEAQ (reference sequence). The CDR3 DNA sequence: TGTTCCAGCAGCCCTTGGCGGGGCAACGAGCAGTACTTC. Translation gives CSSSPWRGNEQYF.

The gene calls are TRBV5-1 and TRBJ1-6; no firm D call. This CDR3 is 15 amino acids long. Germline CDR1 and CDR2: SGHRS and YFSETQ. Trimming stripped 0 bases from V and 0 bases from J, with 4 bases between. The CDR3 here is CASSLDSSYNSPLHF. The CDR3 DNA reads as TGCGCCAGCAGCTTGGACAGCTCCTATAATTCACCCCTCCACTTT.

The chain has TRBV7-9 and TRBJ2-2; D might be TRBD1 (5 bases). This CDR3 has 14 amino acids. Trimming shortened V by 5 bases and J by 6 bases, and 13 bases separated the two germline ends. The germline gives CDR1 SEHNR, CDR2 FQNEAQ (reference sequence). This CDR3 is CASSGYTGSGELFF. DNA for the CDR3: TGTGCCAGCAGCGGATACACAGGTTCCGGGGAGCTGTTTTTT.